This TCR beta chain was observed in a study of T cells in Graves' hyperthyroidism and ophthalmopathy. Amplification of TCR beta CDR3 regions used RNA as the template. Using the HTBI primer set, a first-round RT-PCR was run on the TCR CDR3. TCRdb ran MiXCR on the multiplex PCR reads and lists one entry per CDR3 protein. Of hundreds of thousands of distinct CDR3 sequences listed, around 25% were seen once; the top ten hold around 40%. The table lists this clonotype with a few counts. The antigen is unknown. Germline V CDR1 and CDR2: GTSNPN, SVGIG (reference sequence). The CDR3 covers 15 residues. V lost 5 bases, J lost 5 bases, and 21 bases lay in between. Pregnant or lactating patients were excluded, as were those with uncontrolled infection or other autoimmune disease. Diagnoses were made from clinical symptoms, serum measures (thyroxine and TRAb), thyroid ultrasound and orbital computed tomography.

General study points: Blood also contained most expanded thyroid clonotypes above 0.001. Ophthalmopathy was model-predicted a median around 6.7 months pre-onset.

Specimen: blood. This TCR was sampled from a woman between 35 and 50 years old with Graves' ophthalmopathy. The chain carries TRBV30 and TRBJ2-5, with a weak D call TRBD2 (6 bases). CDR3 DNA: TGTGCCTGGGGTATCACTAAGGGAGGCGGGGAGACCCAGTACTTC. Translation gives CAWGITKGGGETQYF.